A single sample gave rise to the 28 T cell receptor beta chains below, sequenced in a study of T cells in Graves' hyperthyroidism and ophthalmopathy. There were TCR beta CDR3 regions amplified from RNA transcripts. Carried out on the TCR CDR3, a first-round RT-PCR used the HTBI primer set. A single record per CDR3 protein comes from TCRdb applying MiXCR to the multiplex PCR reads. The table lists 550,000 to 800,000 distinct CDR3 sequences, 17% of them singletons. The sample comprised blood. These receptors were obtained from a man aged 50-59 years with Graves' hyperthyroidism.

The rearrangement uses TRBV20-1 and TRBJ2-7; no firm D call. The germline V and J ends were trimmed by 0 bases and 2 bases, with 11 bases remaining between them. CDR1 is DFQATT, CDR2 SNEGSKA, per germline (reference sequence). This CDR3 has 14 residues. The CDR3 reads CSARDSRVAYEQYF. CDR3 coding DNA: TGCAGTGCTAGAGATAGTAGGGTGGCCTACGAGCAGTACTTC.

This clonotype was seen a few times. The CDR3 DNA is TGTGCCAGCACCCCCGGACTAGCGGGAGTCGGCAATGAGCAGTTCTTC. It translates to CASTPGLAGVGNEQFF. The V call is TRBV7-9, the J call TRBJ2-1, with 13 positions matching TRBD2. V lost 7 bases and J lost 6; bases outside the gene matches: 9. The germline V gene encodes CDR1 SEHNR and CDR2 FQNEAQ (reference sequence). The CDR3 has 16 amino acids. Full variable domain (remainder filled in from reference TRBV7-9 and TRBJ2-1): DTGVSQNPRHKITKRGQNVTFRCDPISEHNRLYWYRQTLGQGPEFLTYFQNEAQLEKSRLLSDRFSAERPKGSFSTLEIQRTEQGDSAMYLCASTPGLAGVGNEQFFGPGTRLTVL.

The genes are TRBV20-1 and TRBJ2-2, with D perhaps TRBD1 (6 bases). V lost 5 bases, J lost 6 bases, and 19 bases lay in between. CDR1 DFQATT and CDR2 SNEGSKA come from the germline V gene (reference sequence). The CDR3 is made up of 15 amino acids. The CDR3 here is CSAPEQGSISGELFF. The CDR3 DNA sequence: TGCAGTGCTCCGGAACAGGGCTCGATATCCGGGGAGCTGTTTTTT.

The genes are TRBV5-1 and TRBJ1-2; 7 bases align to TRBD1. The CDR3 has 14 residues. V trimming: 4 bases; J trimming: 4 bases; junction bases outside the gene matches: 7. Germline V gene lookup returns CDR1 SGHRS and CDR2 YFSETQ. This CDR3 is CASSAGQVSYGYTF. DNA for the CDR3: TGCGCCAGCAGCGCCGGACAGGTTTCCTATGGCTACACCTTC. The full variable domain, completed using reference TRBV5-1 and TRBJ1-2, is KAGVTQTPRYLIKTRGQQVTLSCSPISGHRSVSWYQQTPGQGLQFLFEYFSETQRNKGNFPGRFSGRQFSNSRSEMNVSTLELGDSALYLCASSAGQVSYGYTFGSGTRLTVV.

This clonotype was detected ten times or more. V is TRBV5-1 and J is TRBJ2-3, with 7 bases identical to TRBD2. The CDR3 runs 15 residues. V was clipped by 4 bases and J by 5 bases; unmatched bases: 10. CDR1 is SGHRS and CDR2 is YFSETQ in the germline V gene. The CDR3 loop reads CASSGQAGRGDTQYF. As DNA, the CDR3 is TGCGCCAGCAGCGGTCAAGCGGGAAGAGGAGATACGCAGTATTTT.

In this sample, this clonotype turned up many times. The chain joins TRBV20-1 to TRBJ2-2; 12 positions match TRBD2. This CDR3 spans 16 amino acids. After removal of 5 bases from V and 4 bases from J, the junction contained 8 bases not matched to a gene. The germline V gene encodes CDR1 DFQATT and CDR2 SNEGSKA (reference sequence). The CDR3 nucleotides read TGCAGTGCTCGACCTAGCGGGAGGGCCGGCACCGGGGAGCTGTTTTTT. Translation gives CSARPSGRAGTGELFF.

This clonotype was detected many times. The rearrangement links TRBV27 to TRBJ2-1, with D hard to call. The V end was cut by 2 bases, the J end by 4 bases, with 6 bases between. Per the germline V gene, CDR1 is MNHEY and CDR2 is SMNVEV (reference sequence). This CDR3 contains 13 residues. The CDR3 nucleotides are TGTGCCAGCAGTTTACGCGGATACAATGAGCAGTTCTTC. It encodes CASSLRGYNEQFF.

The sample holds a few counts of this clonotype. The rearrangement links TRBV27 to TRBJ2-3, with a possible D match to TRBD1 (6 bases). V lost 3 bases and J lost 1, with 14 bases in between. This CDR3 spans 16 amino acids. Germline CDR1 and CDR2: MNHEY and SMNVEV (reference sequence). In DNA form, the CDR3 reads TGTGCCAGCAGTTTGAGGGGGTGGATTCGCACAGATACGCAGTATTTT. Protein product: CASSLRGWIRTDTQYF.

In its sample, this clonotype was seen a few times. The rearrangement joins TRBV6-1 to TRBJ2-2, with D hard to call. CDR3 length: 13 amino acids. V lost 5 bases and J 7 bases, leaving 11 bases between the germline ends. Looked up from germline, CDR1 is MNHNS and CDR2 is SASEGT. CDR3 in DNA: TGTGCCAGCAGTCCTCTGGCTAGCGGGGAGCTGTTTTTT. Amino acids: CASSPLASGELFF.

This clonotype was seen just once. The V and J genes are TRBV25-1 and TRBJ2-3; D might be TRBD2 (5 bases). Germline CDR1 and CDR2: MGHDK and SYGVNS. The V end lost 3 bases, the J end lost 7 bases, and 14 bases lay between the germline ends. CDR3 length equals 14 residues. DNA of the CDR3: TGTGCCAGCAGTGATCGTGGGAGATTAAATACGCAGTATTTT. It encodes CASSDRGRLNTQYF.

This clonotype was found many times. The chain links TRBV9 to TRBJ2-7; D is perhaps TRBD2 (6 bases). Between the trimmed V and J ends, which lost 0 bases and 2 bases, there was a span of 12 bases. The length of the CDR3 is 15 residues. CDR1 SGDLS and CDR2 YYNGEE come from the germline V gene. CDR3 sequence: CASSVGSGPPYEQYF. The CDR3 nucleotides read TGTGCCAGCAGCGTAGGTAGCGGTCCTCCCTACGAGCAGTACTTC. Full variable domain (rest looked up from reference TRBV9 and TRBJ2-7): DSGVTQTPKHLITATGQRVTLRCSPRSGDLSVYWYQQSLDQGLQFLIQYYNGEERAKGNILERFSAQQFPDLHSELNLSSLELGDSALYFCASSVGSGPPYEQYFGPGTRLTVT.

The V and J genes are TRBV14 and TRBJ1-4, with unresolved D. V lost 0 bases, J lost 0 bases, and 11 bases lay in between. Germline CDR1 and CDR2: SGHDN and FVKESK. The length of the CDR3 is 17 residues. The CDR3 reads CASSQEPALSTNEKLFF. CDR3 DNA: TGTGCCAGCAGCCAAGAGCCCGCACTGTCAACTAATGAAAAACTGTTTTTT.

On this clonotype: A much larger clone lies one base from this, so it may be a read error. No conserved phenylalanine or tryptophan ends this CDR3, so it is likely a read error. This chain links TRBV11-2 with TRBJ2-4; 8 bases are a match to TRBD1. Germline lookup yields CDR1 SGHAT and CDR2 FQNNGV. There are 16 residues in the CDR3. The ends lost 5 bases at V and 0 bases at J; junction bases unmatched: 6. The CDR3 DNA reads as TGTGCCAGCAGCCTACGACAGGGGTTAGCCAAAAACATTCAGTACTCC. Translating gives CASSLRQGLAKNIQYS.

There are a few counts of this clonotype. The V and J genes are TRBV24-1 and TRBJ2-2, with 10 bases lining up with TRBD2. This CDR3 region has 16 residues. Trimming cost V 3 bases and J 4 bases; bases outside gene matches: 4. Per the germline V gene, CDR1 is KGHDR and CDR2 is SFDVKD. The CDR3 nucleotides are TGTGCCACCAGTGATAGCGGGAGGGCCTTCACCGGGGAGCTGTTTTTT. It codes for CATSDSGRAFTGELFF.

The chain links TRBV27 to TRBJ2-7, with TRBD2 identical over 13 bases. Germline-derived CDR1 and CDR2 are MNHEY and SMNVEV (reference sequence). J was trimmed by 3 bases and V by 7 bases; bases with no gene match: 15. The CDR3 contains 18 residues. CDR3 protein: CASIFRLGLAGESYEQYF. The CDR3, as DNA: TGTGCCAGCATTTTCCGCCTAGGACTAGCGGGAGAGAGCTACGAGCAGTACTTC.

This clonotype was detected many times. V gene TRBV7-9 combines with J gene TRBJ2-2, with 11 nucleotides matching TRBD2. CDR3 length: 16 residues. CDR1 SEHNR and CDR2 FQNEAQ come from the germline V gene (reference sequence). The V gene end was trimmed by 4 bases and the J gene end by 6 bases; junction bases not matched to a gene: 7. CDR3 sequence: CASSSLLAGAAGELFF. The CDR3 DNA sequence: TGTGCCAGCAGCTCACTACTAGCGGGGGCCGCCGGGGAGCTGTTTTTT.

A few counts support this clonotype. The chain recombines TRBV20-1 with TRBJ2-1; the D is unclear. The CDR3 runs 11 residues. Germline CDR1 is DFQATT and CDR2 is SNEGSKA (reference sequence). The ends were cut back, 3 bases at V and 7 bases at J, with 7 bases in the middle. The CDR3 protein is CSASMANEQFF. The CDR3 DNA sequence: TGCAGTGCTAGTATGGCGAATGAGCAGTTCTTC.

This clonotype has more than one count but fewer than ten. The rearrangement links TRBV27 to TRBJ2-2, with TRBD2 matching over 12 bases. After removal of 3 bases from V and 6 bases from J, the junction contained 8 bases not matched to a gene. Germline assignment: CDR1 MNHEY and CDR2 SMNVEV (reference sequence). The length of the CDR3 is 17 residues. CDR3 nucleotides: TGTGCCAGCAGTTTCGGGAGGGGACTAGCGGGTCCCGGGGAGCTGTTTTTT. It is translated as CASSFGRGLAGPGELFF.

This clonotype has more than one count but fewer than ten. The V and J genes are TRBV6-2 or TRBV6-3 and TRBJ2-1; D unresolved. Germline V gives CDR1 MNHEY, CDR2 SVGEGT. The CDR3 contains 18 residues. The germline V and J ends were trimmed by 2 bases and 0 bases, with 17 bases remaining between them. The CDR3: CASSYPLVAPSSYNEQFF. CDR3 coding DNA: TGTGCCAGCAGTTACCCTCTTGTAGCTCCTAGCTCCTACAATGAGCAGTTCTTC.

The chain recombines TRBV9 with TRBJ2-2; either TRBD1 or TRBD2 may supply D (6 bases each). V was trimmed by 0 bases and J by 4 bases, leaving 13 bases between them. CDR1 and CDR2 from the germline V gene are SGDLS and YYNGEE. This CDR3 is built from 16 residues. The CDR3 is CASSVEGGAGTGELFF. CDR3 DNA sequence: TGTGCCAGCAGCGTAGAGGGGGGCGCTGGCACCGGGGAGCTGTTTTTT.

This clonotype was observed many times. The chain carries TRBV5-5 and TRBJ2-7; D remains ambiguous. This CDR3 is built from 11 residues. Between the trimmed V and J ends, which lost 5 bases and 9 bases, there was a span of 12 bases. Germline loops: CDR1 SGHKS, CDR2 YYEKEE (reference sequence). In DNA form, the CDR3 reads TGTGCCAGCAGGCGTGCTTCGGGGCAGTACTTC. Its translation: CASRRASGQYF.

As regards this clonotype: A much larger clone sits a single nucleotide away, making a read error possible. The CDR3 region is CSISETDRRDSNQPQHF. CDR3 bases: TGTTCCATCAGTGAGACTGACAGGCGGGATAGCAATCAGCCCCAGCATTTT. The chain has TRBV10-3 and TRBJ1-5; possibly TRBD1 for D (6 bases). Germline V gene data show CDR1 as ENHRY and CDR2 as SYGVKD. This CDR3 contains 17 residues.

This clonotype was recorded a few times. V and J are TRBV5-6 and TRBJ1-3; a weak D match, TRBD1 (6 bases). CDR1 is SGHDT, CDR2 YYEEEE, per germline. The V end was cut by 6 bases, the J end by 2 bases, with 9 bases between. This CDR3 has 13 residues. CDR3 coding DNA: TGTGCCAGCACCTGGACAGCTGGAAACACCATATATTTT. Protein sequence: CASTWTAGNTIYF.

This clonotype was seen at least ten times. The chain joins TRBV12-3 or TRBV12-4 to TRBJ1-2; 7 bases line up with TRBD1. V trimming: 5 bases; J trimming: 4 bases; junction bases outside the gene matches: 10. CDR3 length: 15 amino acids. This chain's CDR3 is CASSPLGGSGYGYTF. DNA of the CDR3: TGTGCCAGCAGTCCCTTAGGGGGCAGTGGCTATGGCTACACCTTC.

This clonotype was recorded many times. The V call is TRBV27, the J call TRBJ2-7; D possibly corresponds to TRBD1 (5 bases). Per the germline V gene, CDR1 is MNHEY and CDR2 is SMNVEV (reference sequence). The CDR3 sequence is 14 residues long. Trimming left V 3 bases short and J 0 bases short, with 9 bases between. The CDR3 region is CASSLTANSYEQYF. Written as DNA, the CDR3 is TGTGCCAGCAGTTTGACAGCGAACTCCTACGAGCAGTACTTC.

The chain has TRBV7-2 and TRBJ1-6; 8 nucleotides agree with TRBD1. CDR1 is SGHTA and CDR2 is FQGNSA in the germline V gene. The V and J ends lost 0 bases and 10 bases, in that order; junction bases with no gene match: 5. The CDR3 consists of 15 residues. The CDR3 sequence is CASSLAGQALSPLHF. The CDR3 nucleotides read TGTGCCAGCAGCTTAGCGGGACAGGCATTGTCACCCCTCCACTTT.

This clonotype was seen a few times. The rearrangement uses TRBV19 and TRBJ2-1, with 14 bases that match TRBD2. V lost 7 bases to trimming and J lost 0 bases; unmatched junction nucleotides: 5. This CDR3 comprises 17 residues. Germline V gene sequence: CDR1 LNHDA, CDR2 SQIVND (reference sequence). The CDR3 DNA is TGTGCCAGTACCGGGACTAGCGGGGGACCCTCCTACAATGAGCAGTTCTTC. Translating gives CASTGTSGGPSYNEQFF.

This clonotype appeared many times. V gene TRBV30 combines with J gene TRBJ2-5; 10 bases map to TRBD1. The CDR3 totals 14 residues. With V trimmed by 7 bases and J by 5 bases, 10 bases remained unmatched. Germline assignment: CDR1 GTSNPN and CDR2 SVGIG (reference sequence). The CDR3 DNA sequence: TGTGCCTACACCGGGACAGGGGCCGAGGAGACCCAGTACTTC. Amino acids: CAYTGTGAEETQYF.